The rows below give T cell receptor beta chains drawn from one sample of a study of cytomegalovirus exposure and HLA in healthy donors. Sequencing was performed with immunoSEQ multiplex PCR; in TCRdb, only in-frame clones are kept and a portion is missing. Of 70,000 to 90,000 clones listed, around 64% were seen once; the top ten hold about a fifth. Sequenced material: PBMCs. These receptors were obtained from a man aged 40-50 years in good health and CMV-seropositive. Both conserved end residues are part of each CDR3. Fields, in order: D gene, V gene, clone size, J gene, CDR3 DNA, CDR3 protein. The D gene is left open where the match is weak. The size of a clone is reported for some rows only, either as once, few or many, or as a class for expanded clones.

>TRBD1|TRBV7-9|.|TRBJ1-2
TGTGCCAGCAGCCCCACCGGGACAGGCCTATACGATGGCTACACCTTC
CASSPTGTGLYDGYTF
>TRBD2|TRBV5-1|.|TRBJ2-5
TGCGCCAGCAGCTTAGGACTAGCGGGGGTGGAAGAGACCCAGTACTTC
CASSLGLAGVEETQYF
>.|TRBV6-5|.|TRBJ1-1
TGTGCCAGCAGTTACTCTGGGGCCATACAAGCTTTCTTT
CASSYSGAIQAFF
>TRBD1|TRBV28|few|TRBJ2-7
TGTGCCAGCAGTGTACCGGGACAGATTAGCGAGCAGTACTTC
CASSVPGQISEQYF
>.|TRBV2|.|TRBJ1-5
TGTGCCAGCGCCATAACTGGTAACCAGCCCCAGCATTTT
CASAITGNQPQHF
>TRBD2|TRBV15|.|TRBJ2-5
TGTGCCACCAGCAGGACGTCGGGGGGAATCCAAGAGACCCAGTACTTC
CATSRTSGGIQETQYF
>.|TRBV7-3|.|TRBJ2-1
TGTGCCAGCAGCTTATGGCCCCTGGGCGAGGGCGGGGTTTCCTACAATGAGCAGTTCTTC
CASSLWPLGEGGVSYNEQFF
>.|TRBV7-8|few|TRBJ1-2
TGTGCCAGCAGCTTAATCCAGACAGGCGGCTACACCTTC
CASSLIQTGGYTF
>.|TRBV6-5|.|TRBJ1-5
TGTGCCAGCAGTTACTCAGAGTATAGCAATCAGCCCCAGCATTTT
CASSYSEYSNQPQHF
>.|TRBV5-4|.|TRBJ1-4
TGTGCCAGCAGCTTCAGTGGGTCAGCGAATGAAAAACTGTTTTTT
CASSFSGSANEKLFF
>.|TRBV5-5|few|TRBJ1-1
TGTGCCAGCAGCTTGGCCGAGCAGGGGACTGAAGCTTTCTTT
CASSLAEQGTEAFF
>TRBD1|TRBV14|.|TRBJ1-1
TGTGCCAGCAGCCCGTTACAGGGGAAGAACACTGAAGCTTTCTTT
CASSPLQGKNTEAFF
>TRBD2|TRBV2|.|TRBJ2-7
TGTGCCAGCAGTTCACGACCTAGCGGCGAGCAGTACTTC
CASSSRPSGEQYF
>.|TRBV2|once|TRBJ1-1
TGTGCCAGCAGAGCCGGGACACCTAACACTGAAGCTTTCTTT
CASRAGTPNTEAFF
>TRBD1|TRBV5-4|.|TRBJ2-7
TGTGCCAGCAGCCATTCGGGACAGGGGCGCGAGCAGTACTTC
CASSHSGQGREQYF
>TRBD1|TRBV6-6|.|TRBJ1-1
TGTGCCAGCAGTCGCCAGATGGACAGGGAAGCTTTCTTT
CASSRQMDREAFF
>.|TRBV2|few|TRBJ2-3
TGTGCCAGCAGGGGGGAGTTGGGGGCATTGGATACGCAGTATTTT
CASRGELGALDTQYF
>TRBD1|TRBV19|.|TRBJ1-2
TGTGCCTCGGAGGCCCGACAGGGAGCTAACTATGGCTACACCTTC
CASEARQGANYGYTF
>TRBD1|TRBV4-1|.|TRBJ1-3
TGCGCCAGCAGTGGACAGGGAGGAAACACCATATATTTT
CASSGQGGNTIYF
>.|TRBV7-2|.|TRBJ1-5
TGTGCCAGTGCTTACAGGGAGGGTCAGCCCCAGCATTTT
CASAYREGQPQHF
>TRBD1|TRBV30|.|TRBJ2-7
TGTGCCGGGAACAGGGGGAGCTCCTACGAGCAGTACTTC
CAGNRGSSYEQYF
>TRBD1|TRBV2|few|TRBJ1-1
TGTGCCAGCAGTGATTGGGGGACAGGTGAAGCTTTCTTT
CASSDWGTGEAFF
>.|TRBV28|.|TRBJ2-3
TGTGCCAGCCACCGGACAGATACGCAGTATTTT
CASHRTDTQYF
>.|TRBV4-3|.|TRBJ1-6
TGCGCCAGCAGCCAAGATAAAGGCGGGGCAGGTCGGCAATCACCCCTCCACTTT
CASSQDKGGAGRQSPLHF
>TRBD2|TRBV4-2|.|TRBJ2-3
TGTGCCAGCAGCTTAACTAGCGGGGGGGCCGGCACAGATACGCAGTATTTT
CASSLTSGGAGTDTQYF
>.|TRBV5-6|.|TRBJ1-2
TGTGCCAGCAGCTCCGATAGGGGGAACTATGGCTACACCTTC
CASSSDRGNYGYTF
>TRBD1|TRBV7-2|.|TRBJ2-7
TGTGCCAGCAGCTACCTTGGGACAGTGGACGAGCAGTACTTC
CASSYLGTVDEQYF
>TRBD1|TRBV28|.|TRBJ1-6
TGTGCCAGCAGGGGGACAGGGGATAATTCACCCCTCCACTTT
CASRGTGDNSPLHF
>.|TRBV30|.|TRBJ2-2
TGTGCCTGGGGCGACAGCAACACCGGGGAGCTGTTTTTT
CAWGDSNTGELFF
>.|TRBV27|.|TRBJ1-2
TGTGCCAGCAGTTTTCGAGGAGATTACTACACCTTC
CASSFRGDYYTF
>TRBD1|TRBV7-9|.|TRBJ1-6
TGTGCCAGCAGCTCGGGACAGTCTCTTATCGGACCCCTCCACTTT
CASSSGQSLIGPLHF
>.|TRBV11-2|.|TRBJ2-7
TGTGCCAGCAGCTCGGGTGCACAGGCGATCTCCTACGAGCAGTACTTC
CASSSGAQAISYEQYF
>.|TRBV2|.|TRBJ2-7
TGTGCCAGCAGTCCCACAATTGGCTCCTACGAGCAGTACTTC
CASSPTIGSYEQYF
>.|TRBV13|.|TRBJ1-6
TGTGCCAGCAGCTTAGGACGGAATTCACCCCTCCACTTT
CASSLGRNSPLHF
>TRBD2|TRBV4-2|.|TRBJ2-1
TGTGCCAGCAGCCAAGATCCCGCGACTAGCGGGGAAGAGCAGTTCTTC
CASSQDPATSGEEQFF
>.|TRBV4-3|.|TRBJ2-5
TGCGCCAGCAGTCCCTCGAACAGGGAATTAGAGACCCAGTACTTC
CASSPSNRELETQYF
>TRBD1|TRBV7-9|.|TRBJ2-5
TGTGCCAGCAGCATAAACGGACAGGTTCAAGAGACCCAGTACTTC
CASSINGQVQETQYF
>TRBD1|TRBV10-1|.|TRBJ2-1
TGCGCCAGCAGAGACAGGGGGCGCTCCTACAATGAGCAGTTCTTC
CASRDRGRSYNEQFF
>.|TRBV29-1|.|TRBJ2-2
TGCAGCGCTCGGGAGGGGGCGGGTAGCACCGGGGAGCTGTTTTTT
CSAREGAGSTGELFF
>TRBD2|TRBV11-1|once|TRBJ2-3
TGTGCCAGCAGCTTGGGACTAGCGGGTTTGGGAGATACGCAGTATTTT
CASSLGLAGLGDTQYF
>.|TRBV15|.|TRBJ2-7
TGTGCCACCAGCAGAGAGTCCTTGAGCTCCTACGAGCAGTACTTC
CATSRESLSSYEQYF
>TRBD1|TRBV13|once|TRBJ1-6
TGTGCCAGCAGCTGGCGGGGACAGATTAATTCACCCCTCCACTTT
CASSWRGQINSPLHF
>TRBD1|TRBV7-9|.|TRBJ1-2
TGTGCCAGCAGCTTAGAACAGGGGCACGGCTACACCTTC
CASSLEQGHGYTF
>.|TRBV5-1|once|TRBJ2-7
TGCGCCAGCAGCTTGAGGAGCGGGCCTAGGATCTACGAGCAGTACTTC
CASSLRSGPRIYEQYF
>.|TRBV28|.|TRBJ1-4
TGTGCCAGCAGTCCTGGGACGGGACAATATGAAAAACTGTTTTTT
CASSPGTGQYEKLFF
>.|TRBV6-5|.|TRBJ2-2
TGTGCCAGCAGTTACTCAGCCCTTGCGAACACCGGGGAGCTGTTTTTT
CASSYSALANTGELFF
>TRBD1|TRBV12-5|.|TRBJ2-5
TGTGCTAGTGGTGGTGGGACAGGGCTACAAGAGACCCAGTACTTC
CASGGGTGLQETQYF
>.|TRBV4-1|few|TRBJ2-4
TGCGCCAGCAGCCAAGTCTTGCAGAACATTCAGTACTTC
CASSQVLQNIQYF
>TRBD1|TRBV29-1|.|TRBJ1-1
TGCAGCGTTTCTTCGGGGGGGGGACAGGGTTTCACTGAAGCTTTCTTT
CSVSSGGGQGFTEAFF
>TRBD1|TRBV28|.|TRBJ1-5
TGTGCCAGCAGTTCTGGGACAGGAGATTATCAGCCCCAGCATTTT
CASSSGTGDYQPQHF
>.|TRBV27|.|TRBJ1-5
TGTGCCAGCAGTTTATTCCGGGAGAATCAGCCCCAGCATTTT
CASSLFRENQPQHF
>TRBD2|TRBV4-1|.|TRBJ2-5
TGCGCCAGCAGCCAGGGTTCAACTAGCGGGGGGCCCCGAGAGACCCAGTACTTC
CASSQGSTSGGPRETQYF
>.|TRBV7-6|.|TRBJ1-1
TGTGCCAGCAGCTCCCTTGCTAGCACTGAAGCTTTCTTT
CASSSLASTEAFF
>.|TRBV7-9|few|TRBJ2-1
TGTGCCAGCAGCTTAGGAGGGATTAATGAGCAGTTCTTC
CASSLGGINEQFF
>TRBD2|TRBV9|.|TRBJ2-1
TGTGCCAGCAGCGTAGGTTCTAGCGGGGCAAATGAGCAGTTCTTC
CASSVGSSGANEQFF
>.|TRBV2|few|TRBJ2-3
TGTGCCAGCTGGGACAACACAGATACGCAGTATTTT
CASWDNTDTQYF
>.|TRBV9|.|TRBJ2-5
TGTGCCAGCAGCGTAGATGGGGGGACCTTTGAGGAGACCCAGTACTTC
CASSVDGGTFEETQYF
>TRBD2|TRBV13|once|TRBJ2-3
TGTGCCAGCAGCTTAGGAGCAGCGGGGGGTCTCACAGATACGCAGTATTTT
CASSLGAAGGLTDTQYF